The TCR beta chain described here comes from a study of Ad26.COV2.S vaccination and SARS-CoV-2 variants. Broader study findings: Responses of T cells in total may have been underestimated by the TCR breadth and depth analyses. It was vaccine recipients, not placebo recipients, who had the higher spike-specific TCR breadth.

Trimming took off 7 bases at V and 3 bases at J, with 13 bases between the two ends. Per the germline V gene, CDR1 is SGHTA and CDR2 is FQGNSA. CDR3 length: 13 residues. Details on this clone: Its antigen is still unknown.

Libraries were prepared by immunoSEQ multiplex PCR; TCRdb keeps only in-frame clonotypes and omits some of them. The profile shows about 350,000 clones, about 87% of them singletons. Sample treatment: 19 received Ad26.COV2.S at low or high dose, single or two shots; roughly five received placebo; per-sample allocation not given. Repertoires come from day 63 after the first vaccine or placebo injection. Material: peripheral blood, obtained in a trial of Ad26.COV2.S vaccine versus placebo. This TCR was recovered from a person between 18 and 59 years old who received the Ad26.COV2.S COVID-19 vaccine or a placebo. The chain employs TRBV7-2 and TRBJ2-7, with a possible D match to TRBD1 (5 bases). The CDR3 spells CASTPYRYYEQYF. CDR3 sequence (DNA): TGTGCCAGCACCCCCTACAGGTACTACGAGCAGTACTTC. Drawing the rest from reference TRBV7-2 and TRBJ2-7, the complete variable domain is GAGVSQSPSNKVTEKGKDVELRCDPISGHTALYWYRQSLGQGLEFLIYFQGNSAPDKSGLPSDRFSAERTGGSVSTLTIQRTQQEDSAVYLCASTPYRYYEQYFGPGTRLTVT.